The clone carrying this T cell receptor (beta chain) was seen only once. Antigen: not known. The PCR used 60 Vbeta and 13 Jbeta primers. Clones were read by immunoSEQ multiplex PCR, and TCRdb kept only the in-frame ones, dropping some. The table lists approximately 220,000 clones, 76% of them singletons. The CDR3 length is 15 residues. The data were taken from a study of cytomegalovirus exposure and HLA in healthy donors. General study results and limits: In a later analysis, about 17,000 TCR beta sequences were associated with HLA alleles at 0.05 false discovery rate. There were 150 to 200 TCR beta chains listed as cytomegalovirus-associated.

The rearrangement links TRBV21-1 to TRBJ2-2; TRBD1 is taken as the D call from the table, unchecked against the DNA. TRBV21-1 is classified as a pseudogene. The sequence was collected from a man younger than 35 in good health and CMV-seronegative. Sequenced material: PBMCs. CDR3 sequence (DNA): TGTGCCAGCAGAGGGACAGGGCGGTACACCGGGGAGCTGTTTTTT. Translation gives CASRGTGRYTGELFF.